Listed below are T cell receptor beta chains from one sample, sequenced in a study of T cell repertoires in cytomegalovirus infection. TCRdb reanalysed the reads using MiXCR and keeps one entry per CDR3 protein. Among under 90,000 distinct CDR3 sequences listed, about 44% were seen once. Antigen specificity for these receptors is unknown. The sequencing here drew on CD8+ T cells from cultured PBMCs, taken from culture after CMV antigen stimulation. All receptors derive from a human donor in good health (CMV status not recorded). Some clones in this sample may be carry-over from other donors' samples. CDR3s include the opening cysteine and the closing phenylalanine or tryptophan. The D gene is left open where the match is weak. A row's size may be missing; if present it is once, few, many or a size class.

clone size	D gene	V gene	J gene	CDR3 DNA	CDR3 protein
.	.	TRBV6-6	TRBJ2-1	TGTGCCAGCAGGCAACTAGCAGTCGATGAGCAGTTCTTC	CASRQLAVDEQFF
.	.	TRBV15	TRBJ1-1	TGTGCCACCACCTACGGGGGCTGGACTGAAGCTTTCTTT	CATTYGGWTEAFF
once	TRBD2	TRBV7-6	TRBJ2-1	TGTGCCAGCAGCGGAACTAGCGGGAGGGGTAATGAGCAGTTCTTC	CASSGTSGRGNEQFF
few	.	TRBV4-1	TRBJ2-7	TGCGCCAGCAGCCAAGGCCCCTCCTTATCGTTGTCCCGATTTCCCTACGAGCAGTACTTC	CASSQGPSLSLSRFPYEQYF
once	TRBD1	TRBV30	TRBJ2-4	TGTGCCTGCACCTCCATGGACAGGTACAAAAACATTCAGTACTTC	CACTSMDRYKNIQYF
few	TRBD2	TRBV7-6	TRBJ2-1	TGTGCCAGCAGCTCGTCCTGGGGGCGGGAGGAAAGCTACAATGAGCAGTTCTTC	CASSSSWGREESYNEQFF
.	TRBD1	TRBV28	TRBJ2-3	TGTGCCAGCCTGACAGGGCCCACAGATACGCAGTATTTT	CASLTGPTDTQYF
.	.	TRBV29-1	TRBJ1-4	TGCAGCGCTTTACAGGGAACTAATGAAAAACTGTTTTTT	CSALQGTNEKLFF
.	.	TRBV7-2	TRBJ1-1	TGTGCCAGCAGCAAAGATTATGCTGAAGCTTTCTTT	CASSKDYAEAFF
few	.	TRBV7-6	TRBJ2-7	TGTGCCAGCAGCTTCGACTACACCTACGAGCAGTACTTC	CASSFDYTYEQYF
few	.	TRBV27	TRBJ2-5	TGTGCCAGCAGAAGGGAGCAGGGAGGTAGAGAGACCCAGTACTTC	CASRREQGGRETQYF
.	.	TRBV12-3/TRBV12-4	TRBJ2-1	TGTGCCAGCAGTATCGGTGCTATACAGTTCTTC	CASSIGAIQFF
.	.	TRBV7-8	TRBJ1-5	TGTGCCAGCAGCTTCCCCCTAGCGGATCAGCCCCAGCATTTT	CASSFPLADQPQHF
few	.	TRBV12-3/TRBV12-4	TRBJ2-3	TGTGCCATCACGGACAAGACTAGCACAGATACGCAGTATTTT	CAITDKTSTDTQYF
.	.	TRBV7-6	TRBJ2-3	TGTGCTAGCAGCTTAGGGAACAGAGAGACAGATACGCAGTATTTT	CASSLGNRETDTQYF
many	TRBD2	TRBV7-6	TRBJ2-1	TGTGCCAGCAGCTTAGCGAGCGGGAGGCTCGTTGGGATCAATGAGCAGTTCTTC	CASSLASGRLVGINEQFF
.	TRBD1	TRBV7-9	TRBJ1-2	TGTGCCAGCAGCTTAGCAGGACAGGGGAATGGCTACACCTTC	CASSLAGQGNGYTF
.	TRBD2	TRBV6-1	TRBJ2-5	TGTGCCAGCAGTGAAGCGCTTCGGCGGGGGACCCAAGAGACCCAGTACTTC	CASSEALRRGTQETQYF
.	.	TRBV7-3	TRBJ1-2	TGTGCCAGCGGACGGGACGGCCCGGCGAATGGCTACACCTTC	CASGRDGPANGYTF
.	.	TRBV11-2	TRBJ1-1	TGTGCCAGCATCCCGGACGGCCTGAACACTGAAGCTTTCTTT	CASIPDGLNTEAFF
.	TRBD2	TRBV28	TRBJ2-3	TGTGCCAGCAGTCGGTACACTAGCGGGAGGGCCAGAGATACGCAGTATTTT	CASSRYTSGRARDTQYF
.	.	TRBV11-3	TRBJ2-2	TGTGCCAGCAGCTTGGGGACGAACACCGGGGAGCTGTTTTTT	CASSLGTNTGELFF
.	TRBD2	TRBV12-3/TRBV12-4	TRBJ2-3	TGTGCCAGCAGTTTAACGGTATGGGCGGGGGGAACAGATACGCAGTATTTT	CASSLTVWAGGTDTQYF
few	.	TRBV7-2	TRBJ1-2	TGTGCCAGCAGCCCCCAATCGGGGGCAGGGTATGGCTACACCTTC	CASSPQSGAGYGYTF
.	.	TRBV6-7	TRBJ2-1	TGTGCCAGCAGTCCCCTCGGGAGCCTGGATTACAATGAGCAGTTCTTC	CASSPLGSLDYNEQFF
.	TRBD1	TRBV7-8	TRBJ2-7	TGTGCCAGCAGCCCGCTCAGGGGGCCTTCCTACGAGCAGTACTTC	CASSPLRGPSYEQYF
.	TRBD2	TRBV7-9	TRBJ2-3	TGTGCCAGCAGCCCAAGACTGAGTCTAGCGGAGGAAACAGATACGCAGTATTTT	CASSPRLSLAEETDTQYF
.	TRBD1	TRBV25-1	TRBJ2-2	TGTGCCAGCAGTGGATGGACAGGGGTTGATACCGGGGAGCTGTTTTTT	CASSGWTGVDTGELFF
few	.	TRBV7-2	TRBJ1-1	TGTGCCAGCAGCCCTCTCCGGGGGGAATCGACTGAAGCTTTCTTT	CASSPLRGESTEAFF
few	.	TRBV7-8	TRBJ2-7	TGTGCCAGCGGGGACGGGGGTTCCTTCTACGAGCAGTACTTC	CASGDGGSFYEQYF
few	.	TRBV27	TRBJ1-5	TGTGCCAGCAGCCTTGGCGGCTACAATCAGCCCCAGCATTTT	CASSLGGYNQPQHF
few	.	TRBV20-1	TRBJ1-1	TGCAGTGCTAGGTCGGTCCAGGGGGAAGCTTTCTTT	CSARSVQGEAFF
.	TRBD1	TRBV15	TRBJ2-2	TGTGCCACCACAGGAAAAAGGGGGCAGGGGAACACCGGGGAGCTGTTTTTT	CATTGKRGQGNTGELFF
few	TRBD1	TRBV7-2	TRBJ1-1	TGTGCCAGCAGCAATTACAGGGGATTGGGGGCTAGTGCGGCTTTCTTT	CASSNYRGLGASAAFF
.	.	TRBV27	TRBJ2-3	TGTGCCAGCAGTCCACCGCCCGGGACTCCCGGAAGCGATACGCAGTATTTT	CASSPPPGTPGSDTQYF
.	TRBD1	TRBV6-1	TRBJ2-2	TGTGCCAGCAGTGAGTCACAGGGGGCCATCAGGGAGCTGTTTTTT	CASSESQGAIRELFF